The 25 T cell receptor beta chains given below trace back to one sample, sequenced in a study of graft-versus-host responses after intestinal transplantation. Assay used: immunoSEQ multiplex PCR; TCRdb lists only in-frame clones, some missing. The sample holds tens of thousands of clones, 91% seen once. Their cognate antigens are unknown. Sequencing used unstimulated CD4+ T cells sorted from spleen or lymph node cells, obtained before intestinal transplant. The receptors shown here come from a human donor who received an intestinal transplant.

This clone has only one observation. V is TRBV30 and J is TRBJ1-5; a possible D gene is TRBD1 (5 bases). This CDR3 has 13 residues. Germline V gene data show CDR1 as GTSNPN and CDR2 as SVGIG (reference sequence). The germline V and J ends were trimmed by 2 bases and 7 bases, with 12 bases remaining between them. The CDR3 protein is CAWSLRGWQPQHF. The CDR3 DNA reads TGTGCCTGGAGTCTTCGGGGGTGGCAGCCCCAGCATTTT. The variable domain in full, with the rest retrieved from reference TRBV30 and TRBJ1-5, is SQTIHQWPATLVQPVGSPLSLECTVEGTSNPNLYWYRQAAGRGLQLLFYSVGIGQISSEVPQNLSASRPQDRQFILSSKKLLLSDSGFYLCAWSLRGWQPQHFGDGTRLSIL.

The V gene is TRBV30, the J gene TRBJ1-1, with D uncertain. The length of the CDR3 is 12 residues. V shed 4 bases and J shed 0 bases, with 6 bases lying between them. Germline CDR1 reads GTSNPN; CDR2 reads SVGIG (reference sequence). As DNA, the CDR3 is TGTGCCTGGAATAATATGAACACTGAAGCTTTCTTT. The encoded protein is CAWNNMNTEAFF. The entire variable domain, with the rest obtained from reference TRBV30 and TRBJ1-1, is as follows: SQTIHQWPATLVQPVGSPLSLECTVEGTSNPNLYWYRQAAGRGLQLLFYSVGIGQISSEVPQNLSASRPQDRQFILSSKKLLLSDSGFYLCAWNNMNTEAFFGQGTRLTVV.

This chain joins TRBV5-1 and TRBJ1-1; maybe TRBD1 (5 bases). Per the germline V gene, CDR1 is SGHRS and CDR2 is YFSETQ. The CDR3 runs to 13 residues. V was trimmed by 6 bases and J by 0 bases, leaving 9 bases between them. The CDR3 region has the DNA TGCGCCAGCATCGAAGGGGTGAACACTGAAGCTTTCTTT. Its translation is CASIEGVNTEAFF.

The chain couples TRBV10-3 to TRBJ2-7, with D perhaps TRBD2 (6 bases). V lost 6 bases and J 3 bases, leaving 21 bases between the germline ends. The V gene's germline CDR1 is ENHRY and CDR2 SYGVKD. The CDR3 contains 16 residues. CDR3 DNA sequence: TGTGCCATCAGGCCCCAATCACCGGGACTGGACTACGAGCAGTACTTC. It codes for CAIRPQSPGLDYEQYF.

The rearrangement links TRBV1 to TRBJ1-4. TRBV1 represents a pseudogene. The CDR3 spans 19 residues. CDR3 sequence reads: CTSSPWTGTPEGGGEKLFF. For the CDR3, the DNA is TGCACCAGCAGCCCATGGACCGGGACTCCGGAAGGTGGTGGTGAAAAACTGTTTTTT.

The chain employs TRBV4-2 and TRBJ1-2; 7 nucleotides align to TRBD1. CDR1 and CDR2 (germline): LGHNA, YNFKEQ. This CDR3 is 14 amino acids long. After removal of 3 bases from V and 0 bases from J, the junction contained 1 base not matched to a gene. This chain's CDR3 is CASSQGTANYGYTF. For the CDR3, the DNA is TGTGCCAGCAGCCAGGGGACAGCTAACTATGGCTACACCTTC.

This rearrangement joins TRBV30 to TRBJ1-2; D gene uncertain. The germline CDR1 and CDR2 sequences are GTSNPN and SVGIG (reference sequence). The CDR3 consists of 13 residues. V shed 0 bases and J shed 1 base, with 6 bases lying between them. The CDR3 protein is CAWSVRGNYGYTF. Here the CDR3 DNA reads TGTGCCTGGAGTGTCCGGGGTAACTATGGCTACACCTTC.

The chain combines TRBV5-4 with TRBJ2-2; 10 bases are shared with TRBD2. The CDR3 contains 17 residues. The germline CDR1 and CDR2 sequences are SGHNT and YYREEE (reference sequence). Trimming at V came to 1 base and at J to 5 bases, leaving 8 bases not matched to a gene. The CDR3 DNA reads TGTGCCAGCAGCTTGTCTAGCGGGGGACCGCTAACCGGGGAGCTGTTTTTT. Translation: CASSLSSGGPLTGELFF.

The genes are TRBV5-1 and TRBJ2-3, with D hard to call. Germline V CDR1 and CDR2: SGHRS, YFSETQ. The CDR3 is 15 amino acids. Between the trimmed V and J ends, which lost 3 bases and 2 bases, there was a span of 13 bases. The CDR3 nucleotides are TGCGCCAGCAGCTCCCCACAGATACTCACAGATACGCAGTATTTT. Encoded protein: CASSSPQILTDTQYF.

The CDR3 region is CASSPAAGLTDTQYF. The DNA for the CDR3 is TGTGCCAGCAGCCCAGCAGCGGGACTCACAGATACGCAGTATTTT. V is TRBV5-4 and J is TRBJ2-3, with TRBD2 matching over 7 bases. V lost 4 bases and J lost 2; bases outside the gene matches: 7. In germline, CDR1 is SGHNT, CDR2 YYREEE (reference sequence). The CDR3 extends over 15 amino acids.

This clone was found once. The chain employs TRBV11-2 and TRBJ1-1; the match to TRBD1 covers 8 bases. With 2 bases clipped from V and 8 bases from J, the junction kept 1 base outside the gene matches. The CDR3 consists of 12 residues. Looked up from germline, CDR1 is SGHAT and CDR2 is FQNNGV. In DNA, the CDR3 is TGTGCCAGCAGCTTAAACAGGGGGGAAGCTTTCTTT. Translated, it gives CASSLNRGEAFF.

This clone was observed a few times. The chain joins TRBV6-1 to TRBJ1-1; 9 bases align to TRBD1. The CDR3 is 15 amino acids. After removal of 4 bases from V and 2 bases from J, the junction contained 5 bases not matched to a gene. Germline V CDR1 and CDR2: MNHNS, SASEGT. The CDR3 loop is CASSGGTGLNTEAFF. The CDR3 DNA reads TGTGCCAGCAGTGGAGGGACAGGGCTTAACACTGAAGCTTTCTTT.

This sequence joins TRBV18 and TRBJ2-1; weak D call: TRBD2 (6 bases). The germline CDR1 and CDR2 sequences are KGHSH and LQKENI. The CDR3 has 15 residues. V was cut by 2 bases and J by 9 bases, with 17 bases left in between. DNA for the CDR3: TGTGCCAGCTCACCATTGATTCAGGGAGGAGGTGAGCAGTTCTTC. Protein: CASSPLIQGGGEQFF.

This clone has a single count. V and J are TRBV30 and TRBJ1-1; D gene ambiguous. CDR1 and CDR2 (germline): GTSNPN, SVGIG (reference sequence). This CDR3 region has 17 residues. Trimming stripped 0 bases from V and 0 bases from J, with 17 bases between. CDR3 region: CAWSVHRVSPLNTEAFF. CDR3 sequence (DNA): TGTGCCTGGAGTGTACACCGGGTCTCACCCCTGAACACTGAAGCTTTCTTT.

This chain connects TRBV4-3 to TRBJ1-1; D might be TRBD1 (6 bases). Looked up from germline, CDR1 is LGHNA and CDR2 is YSLEER. This CDR3 comprises 15 residues. V lost 1 base and J 3 bases, leaving 12 bases between the germline ends. Written as DNA, the CDR3 is TGCGCCAGCAGCCAAGTTCCGGACAGTTACACTGAAGCTTTCTTT. Its translation: CASSQVPDSYTEAFF.

This chain uses TRBV6-6 with TRBJ2-3; no firm D call. The CDR3 has 16 residues. Between the trimmed V and J ends, which lost 4 bases and 4 bases, there was a span of 18 bases. Germline assignment: CDR1 MNHNY and CDR2 SVGAGI (reference sequence). CDR3 sequence: CASSSVTRRFSDTQYF. The CDR3 DNA reads TGTGCCAGCAGTTCCGTGACGAGGCGCTTCTCAGATACGCAGTATTTT.

With regard to this clone: Other DNA sequences within the sample encode an identical CDR3. The chain is built from TRBV30 and TRBJ2-7; D is possibly TRBD1 (5 bases). Between the trimmed V and J ends, which lost 2 bases and 1 base, there was a span of 18 bases. The CDR3 covers 16 residues. Germline V gene sequence: CDR1 GTSNPN, CDR2 SVGIG (reference sequence). The CDR3 DNA sequence: TGTGCCTGGAGTCGCCTCTGGACACTGGCTTCCTACGAGCAGTACTTC. This encodes CAWSRLWTLASYEQYF.

The genes are TRBV19 and TRBJ2-5; D is uncertain. The end of the DNA is better explained by TRBJ2-7, so the J call may be wrong. This CDR3 is 12 amino acids long. CDR1 and CDR2 from the germline V gene are LNHDA and SQIVND (reference sequence). The CDR3, as DNA: TGTGCCAGTAGTACAACTACCTACGAGCAGTACTTC. As protein: CASSTTTYEQYF.

This rearrangement joins TRBV9 to TRBJ1-5, with 8 bases fitting TRBD1. Germline V gene data show CDR1 as SGDLS and CDR2 as YYNGEE. The CDR3 has 15 amino acids. The V and J ends lost 1 base and 4 bases, in that order; junction bases with no gene match: 4. CDR3 DNA: TGTGCCAGCAGCGTATCCTGGGACAGGAATCAGCCCCAGCATTTT. Its translation: CASSVSWDRNQPQHF.

The rearrangement uses TRBV21-1 and TRBJ2-6; the table's D gene call, TRBD1, was not cross checked with the DNA. TRBV21-1 is deemed a pseudogene. CDR3 length: 19 residues. CDR3 in DNA: TGTGCCAGCAGCAAAGATGTAAAGGGGCTAAACTCTGGGGCCAACGTCCTGACTTTC. Encoded protein: CASSKDVKGLNSGANVLTF.

The chain uses TRBV19 and TRBJ1-5; no definite D call. Trimming removed 1 base from V and 5 bases from J, with 12 bases in between. CDR3 length equals 15 residues. Germline CDR1 is LNHDA and CDR2 is SQIVND (reference sequence). CDR3 coding DNA: TGTGCCAGTAGTATAGTTCGGGGTTCCTATCAGCCCCAGCATTTT. Protein sequence: CASSIVRGSYQPQHF.

The V and J genes are TRBV10-3 and TRBJ2-4; D is perhaps TRBD2 (6 bases). The CDR3 sequence is 14 residues long. Germline V gives CDR1 ENHRY, CDR2 SYGVKD. Trimming took 6 bases from V and 3 from J, leaving 12 bases between them. The CDR3 nucleotides read TGTGCCATCAGCCGAACTAGCCTCAAAAACATTCAGTACTTC. Amino acids: CAISRTSLKNIQYF.

The rearrangement joins TRBV19 to TRBJ1-3; D remains unclear. The CDR3 is 13 amino acids. The V end was cut by 9 bases, the J end by 0 bases, with 9 bases between. The germline V gene encodes CDR1 LNHDA and CDR2 SQIVND (reference sequence). CDR3 amino acids: CASTTNSGNTIYF. The CDR3 bases are TGTGCCAGCACGACAAACTCTGGAAACACCATATATTTT.

This chain uses TRBV19 with TRBJ2-7; 10 nucleotides match TRBD2. The CDR3 covers 16 residues. CDR1 LNHDA and CDR2 SQIVND come from the germline V gene (reference sequence). V shed 3 bases, J shed 5 bases, and the junction held 10 bases outside the gene matches. DNA for the CDR3: TGTGCCAGTAGTATCGGCCTTATAGCGGGGGGCGACGAGCAGTACTTC. Its protein product is CASSIGLIAGGDEQYF.

The chain couples TRBV2 to TRBJ1-4; no definite D call. In germline, CDR1 is SNHLY, CDR2 FYNNEI. Trimming removed 1 base at V and 4 bases at J, with 7 bases between. This CDR3 is built from 14 residues. DNA of the CDR3: TGTGCCAGCAGTGAAGACAGAAGTAATGAAAAACTGTTTTTT. Amino acid sequence: CASSEDRSNEKLFF.